This T cell receptor beta chain was profiled in a study of PD-L1 blockade in urothelial cancer. Time point here: peripheral blood 6 weeks after treatment start. Produced via immunoSEQ multiplex PCR; TCRdb's table is partial and in-frame only. The data hold about 130,000 clones, with roughly 86% observed a single time. Sequenced here: PBMCs, sampled around atezolizumab (anti-PD-L1) treatment. The TCR sequence derives from a man in his fifties with urothelial cancer.

CDR3 sequence (DNA): TGTGCCAGCACACCAGGGGCAGGGAACACTGAAGCTTTCTTT. Protein: CASTPGAGNTEAFF. The chain uses TRBV7-3 and TRBJ1-1, with D possibly TRBD1 on 6 matching bases. The CDR3 sequence is 14 residues long. Germline V gene lookup returns CDR1 SGHTA and CDR2 FQGTGA. Trimming removed 7 bases from V and 1 base from J, with 13 bases in between. Combining the CDR3 with reference TRBV7-3 and TRBJ1-1 gives the whole variable domain GAGVSQTPSNKVTEKGKYVELRCDPISGHTALYWYRQSLGQGPEFLIYFQGTGAADDSGLPNDRFFAVRPEGSVSTLKIQRTERGDSAVYLCASTPGAGNTEAFFGQGTRLTVV.